Listed below are T cell receptor beta chains from one sample, sequenced in a study of T-cell reconstitution after alpha-beta-depleted transplantation in children. TCRdb re-called the PCR reads through MiXCR, storing one row per CDR3 protein. The sample contains 300,000 to 350,000 distinct CDR3 sequences, around 15% of which appear only once. The input for sequencing was PBMCs, mostly from graft donor cells, taken 360 days after TCRalphabeta/CD19-depleted stem cell transplant. These receptors all come from a male patient aged 2-15 years who had a stem cell transplant for acute lymphoblastic leukemia, so the T cells may come from the graft donor. Each CDR3 is given with its conserved first and last residue. A D gene is named only where the DNA matches it firmly. Where a row states a size, it is once, few, many or the class of an expanded clone; other rows omit it.

>NA|TRBV7-3|few|TRBJ2-3
CASSLGPTLNTQYF
TGTGCCAGCAGCTTAGGTCCGACTCTAAATACGCAGTATTTT
>NA|TRBV6-5|NA|TRBJ1-2
CASRLDLAGKIEDNYGYTF
TGTGCCAGCAGATTAGACCTTGCAGGGAAAATCGAGGATAACTATGGCTACACCTTC
>NA|TRBV7-9|NA|TRBJ1-3
CASSFRGTDSGNTIYF
TGTGCCAGCAGCTTCAGGGGTACGGACTCTGGAAACACCATATATTTT
>TRBD1|TRBV6-5|NA|TRBJ2-5
CASSSLDRGGQETQYF
TGTGCCAGCAGTTCCCTGGACAGGGGAGGGCAAGAGACCCAGTACTTC
>TRBD2|TRBV28|NA|TRBJ2-3
CASSSWTSGSSGTDTQYF
TGTGCCAGCAGTTCCTGGACTAGCGGGAGTTCCGGCACAGATACGCAGTATTTT
>NA|TRBV5-1|few|TRBJ2-3
CASSPYVSDTQYF
TGCGCCAGCAGCCCCTACGTTTCGGATACGCAGTATTTT
>TRBD2|TRBV27|few|TRBJ2-1
CASIASGSIYNEQFF
TGTGCCAGCATCGCTAGCGGGAGTATCTACAATGAGCAGTTCTTC
>NA|TRBV4-3|few|TRBJ2-1
CASSQERGSPHNEQFF
TGCGCCAGCAGCCAAGAGAGGGGTAGCCCCCACAATGAGCAGTTCTTC
>TRBD2|TRBV6-2/TRBV6-3|NA|TRBJ2-7
CASGGLAGVYEQYF
TGTGCCAGCGGCGGACTAGCGGGAGTCTACGAGCAGTACTTC
>NA|TRBV20-1|NA|TRBJ1-3
CSAKQDLGNTIYF
TGCAGTGCAAAACAAGATCTTGGAAACACCATATATTTT
>NA|TRBV5-1|few|TRBJ2-2
CASSSLGAKAGELFF
TGCGCCAGCAGCTCTCTGGGGGCAAAGGCCGGGGAGCTGTTTTTT
>NA|TRBV20-1|few|TRBJ2-3
CSARMPGTDTQYF
TGCAGTGCTAGAATGCCAGGGACAGATACGCAGTATTTT
>NA|TRBV7-9|NA|TRBJ2-1
CASSFRVEQFF
TGTGCCAGCAGCTTTCGGGTTGAGCAGTTCTTC
>NA|TRBV30|few|TRBJ2-3
CGSWYTDTQYF
TGCGGGAGTTGGTACACAGATACGCAGTATTTT
>NA|TRBV7-9|many|TRBJ1-6
CASSLVDGRHSPLHF
TGTGCCAGCAGCCTAGTCGACGGGAGGCATTCACCCCTCCACTTT
>NA|TRBV5-1|few|TRBJ2-1
CASSMDYNEQFF
TGCGCCAGCAGCATGGACTACAATGAGCAGTTCTTC
>TRBD2|TRBV7-6|few|TRBJ2-1
CASSLDLGLAYNEQFF
TGTGCCAGCAGCTTAGATCTCGGACTAGCGTACAATGAGCAGTTCTTC
>TRBD1|TRBV18|few|TRBJ2-3
CASSLHRGPTDTQYF
TGTGCCAGCTCACTTCACAGGGGGCCCACAGATACGCAGTATTTT
>NA|TRBV6-1|NA|TRBJ2-1
CASSRGLSTPENSYNEQFF
TGTGCCAGCAGCCGCGGACTCTCCACCCCCGAAAACTCCTACAATGAGCAGTTCTTC
>TRBD2|TRBV30|few|TRBJ2-3
CAWSVGSGGFTDTQYF
TGTGCCTGGAGTGTCGGGTCGGGAGGTTTCACAGATACGCAGTATTTT
>TRBD2|TRBV12-3/TRBV12-4|NA|TRBJ2-1
CASISGTSGKGEQFF
TGTGCCAGCATTTCGGGGACTAGCGGGAAGGGGGAGCAGTTCTTC
>NA|TRBV6-2/TRBV6-3|few|TRBJ2-7
CASSYGKNYEQYF
TGTGCCAGCAGTTACGGCAAAAACTACGAGCAGTACTTC